This TCR beta chain appears in the sequencing data of a study of cytomegalovirus exposure and HLA in healthy donors. Germline V gene data show CDR1 as SEHNR and CDR2 as FQNEAQ (reference sequence). The V gene lost 2 bases and the J gene lost 0 bases, with 14 bases spanning the gap. This CDR3 contains 18 residues. PCR involved 60 Vbeta and 13 Jbeta primers. Sequencing used immunoSEQ multiplex PCR; TCRdb keeps in-frame clones, though not all of them. The sample lists approximately 140,000 clones, about 80% occurring once. Study results and caveats: A prior analysis recorded that most TCR beta V segments were productive about 90% or about 30% of the time. For most TCR sequences rarity was the rule, although some public TCRs occurred in many donors. Some V segments (TRBV6-2 and TRBV6-3 among them) were excluded as indistinguishable. Sequencing artifact likely explains a cluster of highly shared sequence variants.

A remark on this clone: What it binds is not known.

This chain links TRBV7-9 with TRBJ2-6; no definite D call. Sequencing was done on a sample of PBMCs. This sequence originates from a man between 35 and 55 years old in good health and CMV-seronegative. The CDR3 DNA follows: TGTGCCAGCAGCTTAAGTTTGGGCCAGGACTCTGGGGCCAACGTCCTGACTTTC. This gives the protein CASSLSLGQDSGANVLTF. Full variable domain (missing parts from reference TRBV7-9 and TRBJ2-6): DTGVSQNPRHKITKRGQNVTFRCDPISEHNRLYWYRQTLGQGPEFLTYFQNEAQLEKSRLLSDRFSAERPKGSFSTLEIQRTEQGDSAMYLCASSLSLGQDSGANVLTFGAGSRLTVL.